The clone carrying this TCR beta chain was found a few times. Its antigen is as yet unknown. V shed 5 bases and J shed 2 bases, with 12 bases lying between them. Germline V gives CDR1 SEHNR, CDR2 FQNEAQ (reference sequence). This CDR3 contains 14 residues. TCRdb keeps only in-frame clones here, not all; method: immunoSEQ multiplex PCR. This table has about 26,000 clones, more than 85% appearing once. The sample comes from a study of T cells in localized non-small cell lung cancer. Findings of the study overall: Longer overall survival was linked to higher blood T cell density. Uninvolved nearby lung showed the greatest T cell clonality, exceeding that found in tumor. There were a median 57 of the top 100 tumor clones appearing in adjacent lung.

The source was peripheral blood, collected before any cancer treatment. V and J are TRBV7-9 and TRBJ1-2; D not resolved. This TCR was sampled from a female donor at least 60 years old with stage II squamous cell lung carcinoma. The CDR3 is CASSPGRGNYGYTF. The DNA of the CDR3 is TGTGCCAGCAGCCCCGGCCGGGGAAACTATGGCTACACCTTC.